This TCR beta chain derives from a study of blood T cell repertoires in COVID-19. Study-wide context: Acute and convalescent COVID-19 specimens originated in the United States, Italy and Spain.

Original methodology: Reference gene primer amplification gave nucleated cell count estimates. Sequenced by immunoSEQ multiplex PCR; TCRdb stores in-frame clones only, minus some. The V and J calls and clone size are taken from that table; D and trimming were inferred from the DNA. The repertoire holds 160,000 or so clones, approximately 80% seen once, with around 6% in the top ten. The CDR3 is 16 residues long. Looked up from germline, CDR1 is SGDLS and CDR2 is YYNGEE. Trimming cost V 4 bases and J 1 base, with 15 bases left between them. Clinical histories supplied by participants themselves formed the basis of cohort assignment. Before being deemed recovered, Cohort 3 donors had two negative PCRs, clearance, or symptom resolution.

The rearrangement links TRBV9 to TRBJ1-3; D gene ambiguous. Sequenced material: PBMCs or T cells enriched from blood (not recorded which). The receptor comes from a man in his forties who had recovered from COVID-19. CDR3: CASSPLPGGSGNTIYF. The CDR3 nucleotides read TGTGCCAGCAGCCCACTCCCGGGAGGGTCTGGAAACACCATATATTTT.